This T cell receptor beta chain was sequenced in a study of T cells after yellow fever vaccination (dated by TCRdb to the late 2010s). For context, the study as a whole: Libraries from fractions with low cell numbers were prepared with the SMART-Seq v4 Ultra Low Input RNA kit. To follow T-cell clones before and after primary and booster YFV17D yellow fever vaccination, bulk TCR alpha and beta repertoires were sequenced over time. Two healthy male donors made up the cohort, one aged 18 to 30 years and the other aged 30 to 40 years. Blood samples were taken at several timepoints before and after primary and secondary immunization, and bulk PBMC replicates and cell subsets were isolated. Overall results and qualifications from the work: A small fraction of clonotypes appeared in both the CD4 and CD8 compartments, likely as a result of convergent recombination. Because the study included only a couple of donors, the extent to which the findings can be generalized is limited. Computational filtering was needed because FACS-sorted repertoires could contain abundant contaminating clonotypes from the bulk population. The secondary T-cell response was found to be weaker but faster than the primary response, with a peak reached on day 5 rather than on day 15. Most clones expanded after primary vaccination (around 96% of CD4 and roughly 91% of CD8) were re-detected after the booster, suggesting that broad memory maintenance occurred.

In the germline V gene, CDR1 corresponds to LGHNA and CDR2 to YSLEER. The CDR3 numbers 15 residues from cysteine through phenylalanine. The retained sequence is limited to the CDR3, 45 bases, with the frame set at the first base. The trim is 1 base for V and 5 bases for J, with a gap of 13 bases between the germline ends. The label giving this sample's treatment or condition can be read as: live attenuated yellow fever vaccine strain. Two biological replicates of bulk PBMCs were collected at each blood-draw timepoint. PBMCs were isolated from peripheral blood using a standard Ficoll-Paque protocol. RNA was extracted with TriZol from bulk PBMCs, CD4 and CD8 fractions, and dextramer-positive and dextramer-negative fractions. Sequencing relied on an Illumina NovaSeq 6000. TCR cDNA was synthesized by 5'RACE template switching, which introduced a universal primer site and unique molecular identifiers. Priming for cDNA synthesis came from both the TCR alpha and TCR beta constant segments. Library amplification involved two PCR steps, and the second step added sample barcodes and sequencing adapters. Sequencing of libraries was performed on Illumina HiSeq 2500 (2x100 bp) or NovaSeq (2x150 bp). The original methods were these. MIGEC was used to demultiplex reads and collapse the reads into UMI consensus sequences, and MiXCR was used for V(D)J alignment. Clonotypes responding to the vaccine were identified with edgeR on replicate PBMC samples, with the criteria of FDR below 0.01 and a log2 fold change above 5 up to day 15. Bulk clonotypes were assigned CD4 or CD8 identity according to which sequenced CD4 or CD8 repertoire held them at higher abundance. The raw public reads went through TCRdb reprocessing: fastp at Q25, MiXCR clone calling, in-frame beta chains kept. Records with the same CDR3 protein are collapsed into one entry carrying the most frequent genes and DNA. These V and J calls derive from TCRdb rather than the authors' analysis. The sample table holds around 310,000 distinct CDR3 sequences, of which 3% to 4.5% were seen once. Jointly, the top ten make up 24% of the sample.

With regard to this clonotype: Its antigen is not yet known. There are no base qualities to consult, and no much larger clone falls within one base.

The source was PBMCs, collected 5 days after the yellow fever booster vaccination. The chain joins TRBV4-3 to TRBJ2-3; D gene: possibly TRBD2, on 7 matching bases. The TCR originated in a man in his late teens or twenties who received the YFV17D yellow fever vaccine. The sequenced DNA: TGCGCCAGCAGCCAAGTGGGGGGGGCGGGAGATACGCAGTATTTT. The resulting protein is CASSQVGGAGDTQYF.